The present T cell receptor (beta chain) was sequenced within a study of long-term antiretroviral therapy in people with HIV. Whole-study results and caveats: In samples taken after ART, diversity increased but remained below transplant donor control levels. Information pertaining to ART adherence, viral resistance or therapeutic modifications was not obtained.

With respect to this clone: Its antigen is not known. This same CDR3 is encoded by further DNA sequences in the sample.

immunoSEQ v3.0 was run at survey level. Per sample, sequencing targeted roughly 35,000-50,000 T-cell genomes. Libraries were prepared by immunoSEQ multiplex PCR; TCRdb keeps only in-frame clonotypes and omits some of them. In the table there are some 19,000 clones, around nine tenths of which are singletons. The CDR3 has 15 residues. CDR1 is SGDLS, CDR2 YYNGEE, per germline. Trimming removed 0 bases at V and 0 bases at J, with 7 bases between. The chain employs TRBV9 and TRBJ2-1; D gene unclear. The TCR originated in a man aged 35 to 55 with HIV. The starting material was unsorted PBMCs, obtained 0.5 years after starting antiretroviral therapy. As DNA, the CDR3 is TGTGCCAGCAGCGTAGGGGTTAGCTCCTACAATGAGCAGTTCTTC. Translation gives CASSVGVSSYNEQFF. The full variable domain, with the rest looked up from reference TRBV9 and TRBJ2-1, is DSGVTQTPKHLITATGQRVTLRCSPRSGDLSVYWYQQSLDQGLQFLIQYYNGEERAKGNILERFSAQQFPDLHSELNLSSLELGDSALYFCASSVGVSSYNEQFFGPGTRLTVL.